Given below is one T cell receptor (beta chain) in context. This specimen belongs to a study of blood T cell repertoires in COVID-19. The overall study: The analysed material was cDNA or gDNA that came from T cells, B-cell-depleted T cells, or PBMCs.

Per the original methods: Reference gene primer amplification gave nucleated cell count estimates. Repertoires were generated with immunoSEQ multiplex PCR, while TCRdb's copy carries only in-frame clones and drops some. The DNA was the basis for D and trimming; V, J and clone size are from that table. The sample holds roughly 100,000 clones, 87% seen once. The length of the CDR3 is 14 residues. Germline loops: CDR1 GTSNPN, CDR2 SVGIG (reference sequence). V lost 5 bases and J lost 0, with 11 bases in between. This chain joins TRBV30 and TRBJ1-5; D not certain. Sequenced sample: peripheral blood. This TCR derives from a man between 45 and 60 years old with active COVID-19. The CDR3 is CAWAAGNSNQPQHF. The CDR3 nucleotides read TGTGCCTGGGCAGCAGGAAATAGCAATCAGCCCCAGCATTTT.